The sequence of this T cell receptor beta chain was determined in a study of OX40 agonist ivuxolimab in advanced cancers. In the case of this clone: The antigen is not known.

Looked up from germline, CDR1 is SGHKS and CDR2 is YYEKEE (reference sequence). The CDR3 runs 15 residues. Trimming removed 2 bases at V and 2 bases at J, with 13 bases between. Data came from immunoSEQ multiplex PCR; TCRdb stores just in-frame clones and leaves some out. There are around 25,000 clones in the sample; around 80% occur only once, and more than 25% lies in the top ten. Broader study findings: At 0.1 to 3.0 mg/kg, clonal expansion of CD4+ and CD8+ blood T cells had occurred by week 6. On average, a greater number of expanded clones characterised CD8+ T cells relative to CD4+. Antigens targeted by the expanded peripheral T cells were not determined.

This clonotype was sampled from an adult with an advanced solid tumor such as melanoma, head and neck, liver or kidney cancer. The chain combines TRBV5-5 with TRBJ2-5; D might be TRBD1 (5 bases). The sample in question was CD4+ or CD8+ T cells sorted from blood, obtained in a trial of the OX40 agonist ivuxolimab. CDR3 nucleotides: TGTGCCAGCAGCTTTCCTTTCAGGGCGCAAGAGACCCAGTACTTC. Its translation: CASSFPFRAQETQYF.